The source of this TCR beta chain is a study of technical replicates of blood from a handful of donors. The CDR3 runs to 12 residues. Germline CDR1 reads SGHKS; CDR2 reads YYEKEE (reference sequence). Between the trimmed V and J ends, which lost 5 bases and 6 bases, there was a span of 11 bases. Clones were read by immunoSEQ multiplex PCR, and TCRdb kept only the in-frame ones, dropping some. Of 60,000 to 75,000 clones listed, approximately 97% were seen once; the top ten hold around 0.3%. This TCR derives from a human donor in good health. The source material was T cells isolated from PBMCs. V is TRBV5-5 and J is TRBJ1-2, with D possibly being TRBD1 (5 bases). CDR3 residues: CASRVKQDGYTF. CDR3 coding DNA: TGTGCCAGCAGGGTAAAACAGGATGGCTACACCTTC. The full variable domain, in which reference TRBV5-5 and TRBJ1-2 provide the parts outside the CDR3, is DAGVTQSPTHLIKTRGQQVTLRCSPISGHKSVSWYQQVLGQGPQFIFQYYEKEERGRGNFPDRFSARQFPNYSSELNVNALLLGDSALYLCASRVKQDGYTFGSGTRLTVV.